This TCR beta chain was captured by sequencing in a study of cytomegalovirus exposure and HLA in healthy donors (dated by TCRdb to the late 2010s). About the full investigation: In an earlier analysis of under 600 of the donors, 276 Gb of sequence data and some 100 million unique TCR beta sequences from 150 million to 200 million T cells were reported. To study patterns of TCR occurrence, a later analysis re-analyzed previously published TCR beta repertoires from under 750 donors and added high-resolution HLA genotyping. Every discovery cohort repertoire had been produced on one sequencing platform. Donor age, sex, ethnicity and CMV serostatus were compiled alongside the repertoire data. In addition to the first cohort of approximately 670 subjects, a separate validation cohort of under 150 different subjects was used. Because of strong linkage in the cohort, five DR-DQ haplotypes were treated as single units for association and clustering. In the later analysis, no new phenotypic data were used to find candidate immune exposures; instead, reliance was placed on TCR beta sequences and their occurrence across donors. The study aimed to test whether signatures of past pathogen exposure could be identified by cataloging public T cell receptors. To decide whether each TCR beta V gene segment behaved as functional or pseudogenic, an earlier analysis of some 600 of the donors relied on high-throughput TCR beta sequencing. An early release that covered 640 HLA-typed donors contained about 300 gigabases of sequencing data and 70 million to 100 million unique TCR sequences. Both class I and class II loci were covered by HLA typing, at four-digit resolution. Among the roughly 400 genotyped donors, 75% to 90% belonged to the genetic ancestry cluster associated with self-reported Caucasian donors. Among around 400 genotyped donors of the cohort, an average of around 240,000 unique TCR beta nucleotide sequences were sequenced per donor, roughly 18% of them non-productive. To predict cytomegalovirus infection status, the study brought together high-throughput TCR immunosequencing, statistical association of individual TCRs with disease status, and machine learning. The number of donors typed differed by locus, with 629-630 for A, B, C, DRB1 and DQB1, roughly 520 for DQA1, approximately 570 for DPA1, and 472 for DPB1. In a later genetic analysis, genome-wide SNP genotypes for about 65% of the roughly 700 donors were used, and that subset was treated as a discovery cohort. The study profiled the T cell repertoires of under 850 subjects by immunosequencing and related them to cytomegalovirus serostatus.

Of note for this clone: This receptor's antigen is unknown. Base qualities are not at hand, and no much larger clone is one base apart.

The receptor library was made with the immunoSEQ multiplex PCR assay. A mixture of 60 forward primers for TCR Vbeta segments and 13 reverse primers for TCR Jbeta segments was used in the multiplex PCR. The CDR3 region of rearranged TCR beta genes was amplified from genomic DNA with a multiplex PCR assay. The amplified TCR beta libraries were sequenced on the Illumina HiSeq System as 87-base-pair reads. In the original analysis: In a later analysis, roughly 80 million unique TCR beta chains were counted across the roughly 700 repertoires, and roughly 9.9 million of these chains were shared by at least two donors. Raw reads were error-corrected and collapsed into unique sequences with a nearest-neighbor algorithm that merged closely related sequences to remove PCR and sequencing errors. CDR3 sequences were aligned to IMGT reference sequences to assign V, D and J gene segments. For a sequence to be retained, a match of at least six nucleotides to both a V gene segment and a J gene segment was required. A rearrangement counted as productive if the CDR3 had no stop codons and remained in frame with V and J, and every other rearrangement counted as non-productive. Following IMGT convention, CDR3 was defined as the stretch from the second conserved V-encoded cysteine to the conserved J-encoded phenylalanine. The earlier analysis of roughly 590 of the donors excluded any sequence lacking an unambiguous match to a single V gene segment. An earlier analysis of approximately 590 of the donors called V segments functional above 56.7% productive rearrangements and segregating when the between-donor standard deviation exceeded 5%. A statistical classification framework was built for diagnosing cytomegalovirus status from the catalog of TCR beta chain sequences. V and J gene assignment, in a later analysis, came from comparing TCR nucleotide sequences with IMGT/GENE-DB human TR gene sequences. Using the TCRdist pipeline, a later analysis assigned CDR3 sequences along with most-parsimonious VDJ recombination scenarios. In a later analysis, each TCR beta chain was defined by its CDR3 amino acid sequence together with its V-gene family, and reads lacking a unique V-gene family were excluded. As a way to deal with suspected cross-contamination and a sequencing artifact, a later analysis dropped over 550 nucleotide sequences that were highly shared and had low generation probability. For each public chain, a later analysis derived a clonal expansion index from normalized ranks of inferred template counts within each repertoire. A later analysis computed generation probabilities with a VDJ recombination model fitted to out-of-frame rearrangements, and checked the results against IGoR. In a later analysis, TCR-TCR, TCR-HLA and TCR-CMV co-occurrence was scored with hypergeometric tests, and a repertoire-size bias correction was applied to TCR pairs. A later analysis estimated false discovery rates by permuting HLA or CMV assignments 20 times. A later analysis grouped co-occurring TCRs with DBSCAN, adding TCRdist sequence similarity when clustering within HLA-allele-positive subsets. Co-occurrence clustering excluded repertoires with fewer than 30,000 or more than 120,000 public chains, plus five with anomalous nucleotide sharing. TCRdb obtained this table from immuneACCESS and retained in-frame rearrangements with V and J assigned. These tables miss some clones; where compared with another copy, unresolved V genes account for less than half of the shortfall, and the remainder is unexplained. V, J and clone size are taken as reported in that table, and D and trimming were inferred from the DNA itself. This sample has around 140,000 clones in its table, and more than 60% of those were observed once. The ten top clones hold around 1.5% of the sample.

The cohort consisted of some 730 healthy bone marrow donors. At the time of sampling, every cohort member was nominally healthy, though immune exposures that went unrecorded were likely present. The donor was CMV seronegative and belonged to the group of approximately 320 seronegative cohort members. Every donor gave a peripheral blood sample, and the peripheral blood mononuclear cells from that sample were used for TCR beta sequencing. The Qiagen DNeasy Blood Extraction Kit was used to extract genomic DNA from the blood cell samples. Broad study findings and their caveats: In vitro tests confirmed that three of the cytomegalovirus-associated TCR beta chains recognize cytomegalovirus antigens. The presence/absence analyses assumed that sequencing depth was roughly uniform across donors, and that assumption may not be true. Because the 87-base-pair reads could not distinguish some IMGT-functional V segments, including TRBV6-2 and TRBV6-3, those segments were excluded. Because some donors lacked HLA typing at each locus, the association tests relied only on the typed subset. Compared with the approximately 670-donor mean, donors in an Asian-associated ancestry cluster had fewer N-insertions in productive TCRs, according to a later genetic analysis. A cluster of highly shared sequence variants was judged likely to be a technical artifact of the sequencing pipeline. In a later analysis, most CMV-associated TCR beta chains were found to appear HLA-restricted, with HLA associations seemingly driven largely by CMV exposure. Assigning TCR associations to individual alleles was difficult when HLA alleles, especially DR and DQ, strongly co-occurred. Correlated functional status among segregating V segments might be attributable to linkage disequilibrium, but an unknown experimental factor could not be ruled out. While some public TCRs were present in many individuals, most TCR sequences turned up only very rarely across donors. Several of the top co-occurrence clusters appeared to be linked to parvovirus B19, influenza, CMV and Epstein-Barr virus, according to a later analysis. In an earlier analysis of more than 500 of the donors, most TCR beta V segments appeared in productive rearrangements about 87% or about 30% of the time, broadly matching IMGT annotations. A further reported finding was that TCR beta sequences accurately predicted the HLA-A and HLA-B alleles for most subjects in the first cohort. The study gave a list of 150 to 200 TCR beta chains associated with cytomegalovirus. Only TCR beta chains were sequenced in this cohort, and the absence of alpha or paired-chain data limited detectable features. V-gene and J-gene trimming of TCR beta chains was associated with a missense DCLRE1C variant in a later genetic analysis, and the association was replicated in an independent cohort. The classifier was reported to diagnose cytomegalovirus status with high specificity and sensitivity in both the original cohort and the validation cohort. In a later analysis, HLA-associated TCR beta chains showed more clonal expansion and lower generation probabilities than non-associated chains that were equally common. Approximately 18 rarely observed V segments, including chromosome 9 orphons, were excluded from the earlier analysis of a few hundred of the donors because counts were too low. For the cohort, immune exposure information was limited to CMV serostatus. A later analysis associated about 17,000 TCR beta sequences with specific HLA alleles at a false discovery rate of 0.05. The authors suggested that the approach could potentially be generalized to other disease states and immunological phenotypes. According to a later analysis, TCR association rates differed among HLA loci, with DRB1 alleles showing the most associated TCRs and HLA-C alleles showing the fewest.

Germline trimming amounts to 4 bases on V and 5 bases on J, with 9 as the count of junction bases outside the gene matches. Sequences MNHEY (CDR1) and SVGAGI (CDR2) are obtained from the germline V gene. The CDR3, from cysteine to phenylalanine, totals 15 residues. Just CDR3 DNA is preserved here, 45 bases in frame from base 1. The V and J segments used are TRBV6-5 and TRBJ2-7; 9 junctional bases match TRBD1. This TCR was recovered from a female donor in good health and CMV-seronegative. The sample consisted of PBMCs. For the CDR3, the sequence is CASSSRGQGRDEQYF. The sequence in DNA is TGTGCCAGCAGTTCTCGCGGACAGGGGAGGGACGAGCAGTACTTC.